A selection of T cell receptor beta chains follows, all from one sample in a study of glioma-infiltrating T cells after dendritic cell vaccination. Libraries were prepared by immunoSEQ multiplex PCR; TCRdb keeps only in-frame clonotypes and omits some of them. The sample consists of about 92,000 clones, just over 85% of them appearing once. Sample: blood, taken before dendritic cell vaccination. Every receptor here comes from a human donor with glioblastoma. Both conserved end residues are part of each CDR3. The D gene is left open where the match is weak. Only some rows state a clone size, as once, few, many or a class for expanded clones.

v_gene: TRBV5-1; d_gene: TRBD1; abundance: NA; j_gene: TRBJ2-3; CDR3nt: TGCGCCAGCAGCTTGGGGGACAGAGACACAGATACGCAGTATTTT; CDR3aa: CASSLGDRDTDTQYF
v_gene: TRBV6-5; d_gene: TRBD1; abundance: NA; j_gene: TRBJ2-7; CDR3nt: TGTGCCAGCAGAGACTCGGGACAGGGGGGCTACGAGCAGTACTTC; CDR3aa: CASRDSGQGGYEQYF
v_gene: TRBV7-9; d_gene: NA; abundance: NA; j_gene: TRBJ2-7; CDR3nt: TGTGCCAGCAGCTTATCTTCGCGCGAGCAGTACTTC; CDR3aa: CASSLSSREQYF
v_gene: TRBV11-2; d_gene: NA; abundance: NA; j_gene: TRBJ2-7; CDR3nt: TGTGCCAGCAGCTCCTCCACAGGATTCGAGCAGTACTTC; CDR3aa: CASSSSTGFEQYF
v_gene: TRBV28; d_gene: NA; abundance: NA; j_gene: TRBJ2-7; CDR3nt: TGTGCCAGCAGTCTTACCTACTACGAGCAGTACTTC; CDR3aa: CASSLTYYEQYF
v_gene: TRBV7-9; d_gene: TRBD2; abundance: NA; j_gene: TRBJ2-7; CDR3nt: TGTGCCAGCAGCACTGGACTAGCGGGGGGGTACTCCTACGAGCAGTACTTC; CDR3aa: CASSTGLAGGYSYEQYF
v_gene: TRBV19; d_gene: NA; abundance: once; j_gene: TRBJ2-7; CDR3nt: TGTGCCAGTAGTACAACAGGGATAGGCGAGCAGTACTTC; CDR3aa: CASSTTGIGEQYF
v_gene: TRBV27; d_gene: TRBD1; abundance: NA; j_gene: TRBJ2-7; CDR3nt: TGTGCCAGCAGTTTATCGGGACAGCTCTACGAGCAGTACTTC; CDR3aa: CASSLSGQLYEQYF
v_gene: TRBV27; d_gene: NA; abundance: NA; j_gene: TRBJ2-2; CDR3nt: TGTGCCAGCAGTGCCCACTTCTCGCGGGATGGCACCGGGGAGCTGTTTTTT; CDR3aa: CASSAHFSRDGTGELFF
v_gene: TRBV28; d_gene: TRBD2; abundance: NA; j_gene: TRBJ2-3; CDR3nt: TGTGCCAGCAGTTCACCGGGGGGTGCTAGCACAGATACGCAGTATTTT; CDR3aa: CASSSPGGASTDTQYF
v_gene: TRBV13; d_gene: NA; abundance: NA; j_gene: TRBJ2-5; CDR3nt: TGTGCCAGCAGCTTTCGGGGACAAGAGACCCAGTACTTC; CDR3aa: CASSFRGQETQYF
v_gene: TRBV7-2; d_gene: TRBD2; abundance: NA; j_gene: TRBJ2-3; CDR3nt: TGTGCCAGCAGCCCCGGGACTAGCGGGTTAGATACGCAGTATTTT; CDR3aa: CASSPGTSGLDTQYF
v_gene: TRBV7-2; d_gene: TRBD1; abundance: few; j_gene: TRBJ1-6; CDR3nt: TGTGCCAGCAGCCAAAGGACAGGTAGCTCACCCCTCCACTTT; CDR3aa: CASSQRTGSSPLHF
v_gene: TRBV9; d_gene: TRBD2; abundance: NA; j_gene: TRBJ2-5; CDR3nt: TGTGCCAGCAGCGCAAGGGCGGCTAGCGGCAATAAAGAGACCCAGTACTTC; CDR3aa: CASSARAASGNKETQYF
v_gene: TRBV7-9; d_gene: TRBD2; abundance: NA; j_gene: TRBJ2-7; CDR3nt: TGTGCCAGCAGCTCCAACTTAGGACTAGCGGGGGCGCCCTACGAGCAGTACTTC; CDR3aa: CASSSNLGLAGAPYEQYF
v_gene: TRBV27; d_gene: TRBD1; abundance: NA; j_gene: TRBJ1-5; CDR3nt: TGTGCCAGCAGTTTAAAAACCGGGACAGGGAATCAGCCCCAGCATTTT; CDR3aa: CASSLKTGTGNQPQHF
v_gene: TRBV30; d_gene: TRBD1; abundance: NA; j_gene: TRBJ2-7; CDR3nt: TGTGCCTGCGCCCGGGACAGGGGTTCCTACGAGCAGTACTTC; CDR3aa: CACARDRGSYEQYF
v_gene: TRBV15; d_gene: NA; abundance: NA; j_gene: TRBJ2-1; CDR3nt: TGTGCCACCAGCAGAGGCCCGTCGGTCTACAATGAGCAGTTCTTC; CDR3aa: CATSRGPSVYNEQFF
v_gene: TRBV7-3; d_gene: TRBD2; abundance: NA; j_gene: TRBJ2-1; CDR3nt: TGTGCCAGCAGCTTAACTAGCGGGGTATACAATGAGCAGTTCTTC; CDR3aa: CASSLTSGVYNEQFF
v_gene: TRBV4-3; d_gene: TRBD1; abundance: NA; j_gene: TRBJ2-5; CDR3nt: TGCGCCAGCAGCCAGCACAGGGGACAAGAGACCCAGTACTTC; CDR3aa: CASSQHRGQETQYF
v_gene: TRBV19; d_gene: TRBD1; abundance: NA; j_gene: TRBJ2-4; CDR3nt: TGTGCCAGTAGCCCGCTTGAGGGGGCAAACATTCAGTACTTC; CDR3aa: CASSPLEGANIQYF
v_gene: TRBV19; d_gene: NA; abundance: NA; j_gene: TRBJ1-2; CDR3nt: TGTGCCAGTAGCCCCAATCCCCTCCGGGGGGAGGGCTACACCTTC; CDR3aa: CASSPNPLRGEGYTF
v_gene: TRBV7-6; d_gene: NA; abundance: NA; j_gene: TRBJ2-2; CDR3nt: TGTGCCAGCAGAGGGGCCAGGCCGAACACCGGGGAGCTGTTTTTT; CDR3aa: CASRGARPNTGELFF
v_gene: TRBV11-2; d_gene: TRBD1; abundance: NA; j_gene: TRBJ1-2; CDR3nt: TGTGCCAGCAGCTTAGATCCGGGGACAGGATCTAACTATGGCTACACCTTC; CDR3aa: CASSLDPGTGSNYGYTF
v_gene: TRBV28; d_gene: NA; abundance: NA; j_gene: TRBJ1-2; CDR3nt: TGTGCCAGCAGTTTTGGGCTCCACAACTATGGCTACACCTTC; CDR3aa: CASSFGLHNYGYTF
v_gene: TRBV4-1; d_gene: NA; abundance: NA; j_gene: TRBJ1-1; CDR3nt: TGCGCCAGCAGCTTTACAGTCGACACTGAAGCTTTCTTT; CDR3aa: CASSFTVDTEAFF
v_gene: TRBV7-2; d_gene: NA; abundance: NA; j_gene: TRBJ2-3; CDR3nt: TGTGCCAGCAGCTTAGCCGGGGGAAGCACAGATACGCAGTATTTT; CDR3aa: CASSLAGGSTDTQYF
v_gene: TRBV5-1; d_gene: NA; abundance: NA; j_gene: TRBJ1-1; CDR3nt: TGCGCCAGCAGGCAGGAAGCTTTCTTT; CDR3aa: CASRQEAFF
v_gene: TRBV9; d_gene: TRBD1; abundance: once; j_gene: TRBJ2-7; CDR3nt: TGTGCCAGCAGCGTAGAGGGGACAGACACCTACGAGCAGTACTTC; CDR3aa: CASSVEGTDTYEQYF
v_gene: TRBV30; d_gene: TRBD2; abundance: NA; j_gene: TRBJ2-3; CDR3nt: TGTGCCACAACGGCTAGCGGTAGCTCAGATACGCAGTATTTT; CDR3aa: CATTASGSSDTQYF
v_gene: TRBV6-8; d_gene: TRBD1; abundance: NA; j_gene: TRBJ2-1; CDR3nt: TGTGCCAGCCGAGGGGGCTTCTTC; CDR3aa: CASRGGFF
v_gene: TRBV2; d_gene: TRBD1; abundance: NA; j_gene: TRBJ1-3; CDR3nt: TGTGCCAGCAGCTACAGGGGGCCTGGAAACACCATATATTTT; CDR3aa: CASSYRGPGNTIYF
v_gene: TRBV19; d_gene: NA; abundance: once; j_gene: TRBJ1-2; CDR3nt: TGTGCCAGTAGTTCGACAGGACGCTGGGGCTACACCTTC; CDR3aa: CASSSTGRWGYTF
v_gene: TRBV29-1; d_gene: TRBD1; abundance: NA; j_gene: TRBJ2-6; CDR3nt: TGCAGCGTTGCTCAACAGGGGGCTGTGGGGGCCAACGTCCTGACTTTC; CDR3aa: CSVAQQGAVGANVLTF
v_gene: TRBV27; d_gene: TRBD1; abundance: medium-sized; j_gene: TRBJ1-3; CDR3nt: TGTGCCAGCAGCCTTGACAGGGGGCATGGAAACACCATATATTTT; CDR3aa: CASSLDRGHGNTIYF
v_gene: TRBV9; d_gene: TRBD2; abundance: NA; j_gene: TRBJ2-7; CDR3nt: TGTGCCAGCAGCCCGATAGCGGGAGTGTCCTACGAGCAGTACTTC; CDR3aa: CASSPIAGVSYEQYF
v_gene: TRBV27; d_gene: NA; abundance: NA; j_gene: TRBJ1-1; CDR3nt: TGTGCCAGCGGAGGAGTTATGAACACTGAAGCTTTCTTT; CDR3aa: CASGGVMNTEAFF
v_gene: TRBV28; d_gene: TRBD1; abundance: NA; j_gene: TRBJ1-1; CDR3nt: TGTGCCAGCAGCTCGACAGGGGTGAACACTGAAGCTTTCTTT; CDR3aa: CASSSTGVNTEAFF
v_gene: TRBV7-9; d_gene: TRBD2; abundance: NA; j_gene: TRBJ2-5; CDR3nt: TGTGCCAGCGACTTAGTACTAGCGGGGCAGGAGACCCAGTACTTC; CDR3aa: CASDLVLAGQETQYF
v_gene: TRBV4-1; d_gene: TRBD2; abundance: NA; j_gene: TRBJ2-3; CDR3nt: TGCGCCAGCAGCCAAGGTGAACTAGCGGGGGCCGATACGCAGTATTTT; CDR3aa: CASSQGELAGADTQYF
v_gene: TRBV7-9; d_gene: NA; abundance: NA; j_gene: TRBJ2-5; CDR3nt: TGTGCCAGCAGCTTAGCGGGAGGCGGAGAGACCCAGTACTTC; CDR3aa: CASSLAGGGETQYF
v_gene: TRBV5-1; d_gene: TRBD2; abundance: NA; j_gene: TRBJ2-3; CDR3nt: TGCGCCAGCAGCCCGGGACTAGCGGGAGCGGTAACGAGCACAGATACGCAGTATTTT; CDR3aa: CASSPGLAGAVTSTDTQYF
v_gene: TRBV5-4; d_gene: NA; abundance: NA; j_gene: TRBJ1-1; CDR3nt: TGTGCCAGCAGCTTGGTTGGTCAGGACACTGAAGCTTTCTTT; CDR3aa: CASSLVGQDTEAFF
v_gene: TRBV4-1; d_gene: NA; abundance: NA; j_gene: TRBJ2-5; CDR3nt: TGCGCCAGCAGCCAATCGACTAGCCAAGAGACCCAGTACTTC; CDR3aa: CASSQSTSQETQYF
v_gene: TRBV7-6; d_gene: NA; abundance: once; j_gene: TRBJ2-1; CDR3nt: TGTGCCAGCAGCCCGGGTGGGGGGGGCCAAGACAATGAGCAGTTCTTC; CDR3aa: CASSPGGGGQDNEQFF
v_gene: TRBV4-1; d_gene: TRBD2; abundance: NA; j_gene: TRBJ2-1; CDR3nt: TGCGCCAGCAGCCAAGGTAGCGGGGGATACAATGAGCAGTTCTTC; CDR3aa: CASSQGSGGYNEQFF
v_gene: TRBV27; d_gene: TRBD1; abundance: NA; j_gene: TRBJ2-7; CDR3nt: TGTGCCAGCAGTTTCGGACAGGGCTACGAGCAGTACTTC; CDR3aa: CASSFGQGYEQYF
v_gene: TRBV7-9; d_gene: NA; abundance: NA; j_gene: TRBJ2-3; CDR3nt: TGTGCCAGCAGCTGGCGACCGAGGGCCGGGGGTACGCAGTATTTT; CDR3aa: CASSWRPRAGGTQYF
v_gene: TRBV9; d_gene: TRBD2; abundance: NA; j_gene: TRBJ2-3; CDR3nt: TGTGCCAGCAGGAAAGCGGGAGTTAGCACAGATACGCAGTATTTT; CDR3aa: CASRKAGVSTDTQYF
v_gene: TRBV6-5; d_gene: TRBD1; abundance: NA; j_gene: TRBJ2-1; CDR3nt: TGTGCCACCTCTGGGGCGGGACAGGACTACAATGAGCAGTTCTTC; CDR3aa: CATSGAGQDYNEQFF
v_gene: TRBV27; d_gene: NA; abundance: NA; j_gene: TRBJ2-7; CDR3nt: TGTGCCAGCAGTTTCCGGGGTACCGCTTACTACGAGCAGTACTTC; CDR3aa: CASSFRGTAYYEQYF
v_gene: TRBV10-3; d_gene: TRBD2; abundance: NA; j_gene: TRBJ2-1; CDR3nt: TGTGCCATCAGTGAGTCTGTAGCGGGGGACGAGCAGTTCTTC; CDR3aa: CAISESVAGDEQFF
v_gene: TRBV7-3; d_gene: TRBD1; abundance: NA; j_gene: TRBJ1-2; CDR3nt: TGTGCCAGCAGCTTCCGGACAGGGGATGGCTACACCTTC; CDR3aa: CASSFRTGDGYTF